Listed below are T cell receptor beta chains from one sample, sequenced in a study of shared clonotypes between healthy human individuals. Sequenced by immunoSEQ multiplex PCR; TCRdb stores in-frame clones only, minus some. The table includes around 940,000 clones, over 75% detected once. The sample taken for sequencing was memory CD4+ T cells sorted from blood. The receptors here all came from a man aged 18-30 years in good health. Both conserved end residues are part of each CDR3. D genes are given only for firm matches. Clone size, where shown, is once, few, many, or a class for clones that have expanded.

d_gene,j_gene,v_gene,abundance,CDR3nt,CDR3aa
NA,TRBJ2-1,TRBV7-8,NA,TGTGCCAGCCGCACTAGCTCCTACAATGAGCAGTTCTTC,CASRTSSYNEQFF
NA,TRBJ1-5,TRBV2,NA,TGTGCCAGCAGTCTCGCCGCTAGCAATCAGCCCCAGCATTTT,CASSLAASNQPQHF
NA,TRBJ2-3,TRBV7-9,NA,TGTGCCAGCAGCTTAGGATTGGATACGCAGTATTTT,CASSLGLDTQYF
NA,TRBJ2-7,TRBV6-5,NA,TGTGCCAGCAGTGACGGGACACGCGGGGAGTACTTC,CASSDGTRGEYF
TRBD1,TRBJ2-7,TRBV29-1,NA,TGCAGCGTTTTTGGGACAGGGGGCTTGGGCGAGCAGTACTTC,CSVFGTGGLGEQYF
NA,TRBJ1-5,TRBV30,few,TGTGCCTGGAGTTCCGGCAGGGGAGATCAGCCCCAGCATTTT,CAWSSGRGDQPQHF
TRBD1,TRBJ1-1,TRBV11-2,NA,TGTGCCAGCAGCTTGGGACAGGGGAACACTGAAGCTTTCTTT,CASSLGQGNTEAFF
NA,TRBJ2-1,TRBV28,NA,TGTGCCACCGAGTTCCAGGGAGGCGAGCAGTTCTTC,CATEFQGGEQFF
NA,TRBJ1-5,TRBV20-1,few,TGCAGTGTGGGGGGCAATCAGCCCCAGCATTTT,CSVGGNQPQHF
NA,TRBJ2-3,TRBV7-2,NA,TGTGCCAGCAGCTTAGGTCATTCTGCGAGCACAGATACGCAGTATTTT,CASSLGHSASTDTQYF
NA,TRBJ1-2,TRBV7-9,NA,TGTGCCAGCAGCTTAGAAGGCACTCGCGGCTACACCTTC,CASSLEGTRGYTF
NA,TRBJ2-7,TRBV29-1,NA,TGCAGCGTTGTCAGCGGTACCTACGAGCAGTACTTC,CSVVSGTYEQYF
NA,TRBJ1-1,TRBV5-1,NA,TGCGCCAGCAGCTTGGGAATAAGCCGGGGTTTAGAAGCTTTCTTT,CASSLGISRGLEAFF
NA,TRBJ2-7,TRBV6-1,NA,TGTGCCAGCAGTGAAGCCGGTACAGGGAGAGGTAGGCAGTACTTC,CASSEAGTGRGRQYF
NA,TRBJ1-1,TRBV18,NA,TGTGCCAGCTCACGGGGGGGGCCCGTGAACACTGAAGCTTTCTTT,CASSRGGPVNTEAFF
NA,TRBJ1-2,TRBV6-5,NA,TGTGCCAGCAGGTCCCCAGGGGCCTTGGGAGGCTACACCTTC,CASRSPGALGGYTF